The 23 T cell receptor beta chains below were found in one sample sequenced in a study of blood T cell repertoires in COVID-19. Clones were sequenced by immunoSEQ multiplex PCR, and TCRdb holds only the in-frame ones, with some missing. The sample has roughly 200,000 clones; about 88% are singletons. The sequenced sample was PBMCs or T cells enriched from blood (not recorded which). Receptor source: a woman younger than 45 who had recovered from COVID-19.

This sequence joins TRBV7-2 and TRBJ2-7; 7 nucleotides line up with TRBD2. J gave up 5 bases and V 5 bases, and 9 bases lay outside the gene matches. The CDR3 runs to 14 residues. CDR1 and CDR2 from the germline V gene are SGHTA and FQGNSA. CDR3 protein: CASSPEGGVDEQYF. The CDR3 coding sequence is TGTGCCAGCAGCCCGGAGGGAGGGGTCGACGAGCAGTACTTC.

The chain employs TRBV19 and TRBJ2-2; 10 bases map to TRBD1. This CDR3 contains 14 residues. Germline trimming cut 6 bases from V and 5 bases from J; bases unmatched to any gene: 3. Germline-derived CDR1 and CDR2 are LNHDA and SQIVND (reference sequence). DNA for the CDR3: TGTGCCAGTAGCAGGACAGGGGGTACCGGGGAGCTGTTTTTT. The encoded protein is CASSRTGGTGELFF.

V and J are TRBV5-6 and TRBJ1-2; 11 bases fit TRBD1. The CDR3 contains 18 residues. V dropped 4 bases and J dropped 2; count of bases not matched to a gene: 13. The germline gives CDR1 SGHDT, CDR2 YYEEEE. The CDR3, as DNA: TGTGCCAGCAGCCCTCCCGGGACAGGGGGGAGGGTAAACTATGGCTACACCTTC. Translation gives CASSPPGTGGRVNYGYTF.

This clone was picked up one time. J is TRBJ2-1 and V is TRBV7-2; 10 nucleotides match TRBD2. Germline CDR1 and CDR2: SGHTA and FQGNSA. The CDR3 has 15 amino acids. V lost 3 bases, J lost 10 bases, and 9 bases stayed unmatched. CDR3: CASSLSGGATLEQFF. In nucleotides, the CDR3 is TGTGCCAGCAGCTTGAGCGGGGGGGCAACTTTGGAGCAGTTCTTC.

The rearrangement uses TRBV6-2 or TRBV6-3 and TRBJ2-2, with TRBD2 matching over 13 bases. After removal of 2 bases from V and 3 bases from J, the junction contained 6 bases not matched to a gene. CDR1 MNHEY and CDR2 SVGEGT come from the germline V gene. The CDR3 consists of 18 residues. The DNA of the CDR3 is TGTGCCAGCAGTTACCGACTAGGACTAGCGGGGGACACCGGGGAGCTGTTTTTT. It specifies CASSYRLGLAGDTGELFF.

The chain recombines TRBV9 with TRBJ2-7; TRBD2 is a possible D gene (6 bases). Germline CDR1 and CDR2: SGDLS and YYNGEE. V shed 0 bases and J shed 4 bases, with 14 bases lying between them. This CDR3 comprises 15 residues. The CDR3 nucleotides read TGTGCCAGCAGCGTAGGGCAGGGAGGTACGTACGAGCAGTACTTC. Translating gives CASSVGQGGTYEQYF. Using reference TRBV9 and TRBJ2-7 for the parts outside the CDR3, the full variable domain is DSGVTQTPKHLITATGQRVTLRCSPRSGDLSVYWYQQSLDQGLQFLIQYYNGEERAKGNILERFSAQQFPDLHSELNLSSLELGDSALYFCASSVGQGGTYEQYFGPGTRLTVT.

The V call is TRBV10-3, the J call TRBJ2-1; no definite D call. The germline V gene encodes CDR1 ENHRY and CDR2 SYGVKD. CDR3 length equals 11 residues. Trimming removed 4 bases at V and 5 bases at J, with 3 bases between. The CDR3: CAISADNEQFF. CDR3 in DNA: TGTGCCATCAGTGCAGACAATGAGCAGTTCTTC.

This clone turned up a few times. This chain links TRBV13 with TRBJ1-6; maybe TRBD1 (5 bases). CDR3 length: 13 amino acids. Germline V gene sequence: CDR1 PRHDT, CDR2 FYEKMQ (reference sequence). V lost 3 bases and J 10 bases, leaving 10 bases between the germline ends. In DNA, the CDR3 is TGTGCCAGCAGCTTCAGGGTCACCTCACCCCTCCACTTT. Its translation is CASSFRVTSPLHF. Full variable domain (missing parts from reference TRBV13 and TRBJ1-6): AAGVIQSPRHLIKEKRETATLKCYPIPRHDTVYWYQQGPGQDPQFLISFYEKMQSDKGSIPDRFSAQQFSDYHSELNMSSLELGDSALYFCASSFRVTSPLHFGNGTRLTVT.

J is TRBJ1-2 and V is TRBV28; D is unclear. The germline V gene encodes CDR1 MDHEN and CDR2 SYDVKM. Trimming pared 3 bases from V and 6 bases from J, leaving 11 bases between. The CDR3 sequence is 13 residues long. Here the CDR3 DNA reads TGTGCCAGCAGTTTTGGCAGGCAAAATGGCTACACCTTC. It translates to CASSFGRQNGYTF.

The chain is built from TRBV4-1 and TRBJ2-1, with 9 nucleotides matching TRBD2. J was trimmed by 4 bases and V by 4 bases; bases with no gene match: 5. CDR1 and CDR2 (germline): MGHRA, YSYEKL. This CDR3 has 15 residues. In DNA form, the CDR3 reads TGCGCCAGCAGCCGCCGACTAGCGGAGTACAATGAGCAGTTCTTC. Amino acids: CASSRRLAEYNEQFF.

The rearrangement uses TRBV3-1 (or the pseudogene TRBV3-2) and TRBJ1-2, with D unresolved. The CDR3 contains 14 residues. Trimming took 1 base from V and 5 from J, leaving 11 bases between them. Per germline, CDR1 LGHDT and CDR2 YNNKEL (reference sequence). The CDR3, as DNA: TGTGCCAGCAGCCAAGCAGGTGGGCCATATGGCTACACCTTC. It specifies CASSQAGGPYGYTF.

This sequence joins TRBV25-1 and TRBJ2-3; 11 positions match TRBD2. The CDR3 has 16 residues. V shed 3 bases, J shed 6 bases, and the junction held 8 bases outside the gene matches. Germline V gene sequence: CDR1 MGHDK, CDR2 SYGVNS. The CDR3 DNA follows: TGTGCCAGCAGTGATGATAGCGGGGGGGCCAGGGATACGCAGTATTTT. Residues: CASSDDSGGARDTQYF.

This clone was recorded once. The V call is TRBV29-1, the J call TRBJ1-2; TRBD1 is a possible D gene (5 bases). Per the germline V gene, CDR1 is SQVTM and CDR2 is ANQGSEA. Trimming took 4 bases from V and 3 from J, leaving 9 bases between them. The CDR3 sequence is 12 residues long. CDR3 protein: CSVARGDYGYTF. The CDR3 region has the DNA TGCAGCGTTGCCCGGGGGGACTATGGCTACACCTTC.

The rearrangement joins TRBV11-2 to TRBJ2-7; 9 positions match TRBD2. The CDR3 has 15 residues. V shed 4 bases and J 6 bases; nucleotides not matched to a gene: 10. The germline V gene encodes CDR1 SGHAT and CDR2 FQNNGV. The CDR3 loop reads CASSSHRTSDIEQYF. CDR3 DNA sequence: TGTGCCAGCAGCTCTCATCGGACTAGCGATATCGAGCAGTACTTC.

V is TRBV4-2 and J is TRBJ2-5; D remains unclear. V was cut by 0 bases and J by 6 bases, with 11 bases left in between. The CDR3 is 14 amino acids. From germline, CDR1 is LGHNA and CDR2 YNFKEQ. The CDR3 region has the DNA TGTGCCAGCAGCCAAGAGTTAGAGAAGAAGACCCAGTACTTC. Translating it yields CASSQELEKKTQYF.

This chain links TRBV6-4 with TRBJ2-3; 9 nucleotides line up with TRBD2. The CDR3 is made up of 15 amino acids. Germline V lookup: CDR1 MRHNA, CDR2 SNTAGT. V gave up 3 bases and J gave up 4 bases; unmatched junction bases: 5. The CDR3 sequence: CASSERAGGPDTQYF. The CDR3 region has the DNA TGTGCCAGCAGTGAAAGGGCGGGGGGGCCAGATACGCAGTATTTT.

This chain links TRBV29-1 with TRBJ1-3, with no clear D. Trimming cost V 3 bases and J 7 bases, with 7 bases left between them. Germline loops: CDR1 SQVTM, CDR2 ANQGSEA. The CDR3 covers 11 residues. In nucleotides, the CDR3 is TGCAGCGTTGATCTATGGAACACCATATATTTT. It codes for CSVDLWNTIYF.

The J gene is TRBJ2-1, the V gene TRBV15; 11 nucleotides line up with TRBD2. V was pared by 1 base and J by 5 bases, with 1 base of the junction left unmatched. The CDR3 has 15 residues. Per germline, CDR1 LNHNV and CDR2 YYDKDF (reference sequence). CDR3 in DNA: TGTGCCACCAGCAGAGTACTAGCGGGGGACAATGAGCAGTTCTTC. The encoded protein is CATSRVLAGDNEQFF.

Points on this clone: The sample contains more than one DNA sequence encoding this CDR3. This sequence joins TRBV9 and TRBJ1-1; 7 nucleotides match TRBD1. Germline V gene sequence: CDR1 SGDLS, CDR2 YYNGEE. The junction had 2 bases not matched to a gene; V was cut back by 2 bases and J by 1 base. The length of the CDR3 is 14 residues. The CDR3 loop is CASSVGQTNTEAFF. Here the CDR3 DNA reads TGTGCCAGCAGCGTGGGACAGACGAACACTGAAGCTTTCTTT.

The chain uses TRBV7-3 and TRBJ2-5; a possible D gene is TRBD1 (6 bases). Germline V gene data show CDR1 as SGHTA and CDR2 as FQGTGA. The V gene lost 5 bases and the J gene lost 4 bases, with 17 bases spanning the gap. The CDR3 has 15 amino acids. CDR3 in amino acids: CASSGEIQGRETQYF. The CDR3 DNA reads TGTGCCAGCAGCGGGGAGATACAGGGTAGAGAGACCCAGTACTTC.

This chain links TRBV12-5 with TRBJ2-3; the match to TRBD1 covers 8 bases. The CDR3 covers 15 residues. Per the germline V gene, CDR1 is LGHNT and CDR2 is FRNRAP. The V gene end was trimmed by 3 bases and the J gene end by 4 bases; junction bases not matched to a gene: 6. CDR3 loop: CASGLAGTGSDTQYF. The CDR3 nucleotides are TGTGCTAGTGGTTTAGCCGGGACAGGTTCAGATACGCAGTATTTT.

This chain uses TRBV3-1 (or the pseudogene TRBV3-2) with TRBJ1-6; 8 nucleotides align to TRBD1. Trimming removed 1 base from V and 9 bases from J; junction bases left unmatched: 5. CDR3 length: 15 residues. The germline V gene encodes CDR1 LGHDT and CDR2 YNNKEL (reference sequence). The CDR3 DNA is TGTGCCAGCAGCCAAGGCCAGGGGGCAAGTTCACCCCTCCACTTT. Encoded protein: CASSQGQGASSPLHF.

The rearrangement links TRBV7-9 to TRBJ1-1; D perhaps matches TRBD1 (6 bases). V was shortened by 4 bases and J by 6 bases, with 15 bases between the two germline ends. The CDR3 covers 14 residues. The germline gives CDR1 SEHNR, CDR2 FQNEAQ (reference sequence). In DNA form, the CDR3 reads TGTGCCAGCAGCTCCATTACAGGGTTACCTGAAGCTTTCTTT. Encoded protein: CASSSITGLPEAFF.